The clone carrying this T cell receptor (beta chain) was observed many times. This sample's time point: sample taken at primary tumor resection. No cell sorting; template was whole RNA from tumor, lung tissue or PBMC. This sample stems from a study of spatial heterogeneity in lung cancer. For the study at large: Raw-read counts averaged over ten per unique TCR and UMI combination.

Unique molecular identifiers, one per molecule, were present on every TCR cDNA molecule. TCRdb re-called the 5' RACE reads with MiXCR, one entry per CDR3 protein. The sample carries about 39,000 distinct CDR3 sequences, 3% to 3.5% recorded once. The sequence came from a male donor with early-stage non-small cell lung cancer. This sample comprised normal lung tissue next to the tumor, obtained at surgery.

The CDR3 coding sequence is TGTGCCAGCAGTTTGGGAGGGAAAGAGACCCAGTACTTC. Its translation: CASSLGGKETQYF. This chain links TRBV28 with TRBJ2-5; TRBD2 agrees at 7 bases. Trimming at V came to 3 bases and at J to 3 bases, leaving 1 base not matched to a gene. CDR1 MDHEN and CDR2 SYDVKM come from the germline V gene. The CDR3 is 13 residues long.